Below are 24 T cell receptor beta chains sequenced from a single sample in a study of T cells in women clearing cervical HPV infection (dated by TCRdb to the late 2010s). Libraries came from the immunoSEQ multiplex PCR assay. The clones in this table, taken by TCRdb from immuneACCESS, are in-frame only. Not every clone is retained; where verified, under half of the shortfall comes from an unresolved V gene, and the cause of the rest is unknown. The sample's records list tens of thousands of clones. In total, the top ten clones hold roughly 1.4% of the sample. The source material was blood buffy coat. The receptors were sampled from a woman aged 18-70 years with a cervical HPV16 infection that either progressed to CIN3+ or cleared (not recorded which).

The sequenced CDR3 bases are TGTGCCAGCAGTTACTCGATGGCGGGAGGGACAGATACG. This encodes CASSYSMAGGTDT. In full, the CDR3 reads CASSYSMAGGTDTQYF. The V gene is TRBV6-2 or TRBV6-3, the J gene TRBJ2-3, with 9 bases fitting TRBD2. The read finishes 3 residues shy of the CDR3 end, and the germline J gene is used to complete it. Losses at the gene ends were 0 bases for V and 3 bases for J; bases not matched to a gene: 4. Germline V gene sequence: CDR1 MNHEY, CDR2 SVGEGT. This CDR3 contains 16 residues.

About this clone itself: The read terminates 3 residues ahead of where the CDR3 ends, so the germline J gene completes it. This chain uses TRBV7-9 with TRBJ2-2; a possible D gene is TRBD2 (6 bases). The length of the CDR3 is 11 residues. Germline V gene data show CDR1 as SEHNR and CDR2 as FQNEAQ (reference sequence). CDR3 DNA (partial): TGTGCCAGCAGCTCCGGGGGTAGG. Encoded protein: CASSSGGR. The whole CDR3 sequence is CASSSGGRLFF. The full variable domain, with the rest looked up from reference TRBV7-9 and TRBJ2-2, is DTGVSQNPRHKITKRGQNVTFRCDPISEHNRLYWYRQTLGQGPEFLTYFQNEAQLEKSRLLSDRFSAERPKGSFSTLEIQRTEQGDSAMYLCASSSGGRLFFGEGSRLTVL.

A note on this clone: The CDR3 extends 3 residues past the end of the read, so its final part is completed from the germline J gene. This rearrangement joins TRBV7-2 to TRBJ1-2, with TRBD1 matching over 8 bases. Looked up from germline, CDR1 is SGHTA and CDR2 is FQGNSA. This CDR3 contains 15 residues. V shed 2 bases and J 7 bases; nucleotides not matched to a gene: 9. The CDR3 DNA, read in part, is TGTGCCAGCAGCTTATTCGATCCAGGGGGCAGTGGC. Translated: CASSLFDPGGSG. The CDR3 reads in full as CASSLFDPGGSGYTF.

As regards this clone: The read ends 3 residues before the CDR3 terminus; that terminus is restored from the germline J gene. V is TRBV19 and J is TRBJ1-2, with 10 positions matching TRBD1. V dropped 3 bases and J dropped 5; count of bases not matched to a gene: 6. CDR1 is LNHDA, CDR2 SQIVND, per germline (reference sequence). This CDR3 is built from 15 residues. The CDR3 loop reads CASSMDRGNTYGYTF. The DNA read from the CDR3 is TGTGCCAGTAGTATGGACAGGGGGAATACATATGGC.

Concerning this clone itself: The read ends 3 residues before the CDR3 terminus; that terminus is restored from the germline J gene. The genes are TRBV2 and TRBJ2-5, with D possibly matching TRBD2 (6 bases). Trimming cost V 6 bases and J 4 bases, with 12 bases left between them. This CDR3 region has 13 residues. CDR1 and CDR2 from the germline V gene are SNHLY and FYNNEI. The CDR3 here is CASSAGTLETQYF. Incomplete CDR3 DNA: TGTGCCAGCAGCGCAGGGACTCTAGAGACC. The whole variable domain, filled in from reference TRBV2 and TRBJ2-5, reads EPEVTQTPSHQVTQMGQEVILRCVPISNHLYFYWYRQILGQKVEFLVSFYNNEISEKSEIFDDQFSVERPDGSNFTLKIRSTKLEDSAMYFCASSAGTLETQYFGPGTRLLVL.

A note on this clone: The CDR3 end falls 3 residues outside the read, so it is completed with the germline J gene. The chain recombines TRBV19 with TRBJ2-7, with D perhaps TRBD2 (6 bases). This CDR3 is 13 amino acids long. Germline V lookup: CDR1 LNHDA, CDR2 SQIVND (reference sequence). The V end lost 3 bases, the J end lost 3 bases, and 9 bases lay between the germline ends. CDR3: CASSIRRGYEQYF. CDR3 DNA (partial): TGTGCCAGTAGTATTCGGCGGGGCTACGAG.

In regard to this clone: The CDR3 extends 3 residues past the end of the read, so its final part is completed from the germline J gene. The gene calls are TRBV7-2 and TRBJ2-7, with no clear D. The CDR3 spans 13 residues. Between the trimmed V and J ends, which lost 3 bases and 6 bases, there was a span of 12 bases. Germline loops: CDR1 SGHTA, CDR2 FQGNSA. CDR3 bases read: TGTGCCAGCAGCTTTAGCTCTGAGGTCGAG. Protein: CASSFSSEVE. In full, the CDR3 reads CASSFSSEVEQYF.

Of note for this clone: The CDR3 end falls 3 residues outside the read, so it is completed with the germline J gene. The V call is TRBV5-8, the J call TRBJ2-1; D might be TRBD2 (5 bases). The CDR3 covers 15 residues. The V gene's germline CDR1 is SGHTS and CDR2 YDEGEE. Deletions cut 4 bases from V and 0 bases from J, with 11 bases between. The sequenced part of the CDR3 DNA is TGTGCCAGCAGCCCGGGGTCCGCCTCCTACAATGAG. Protein: CASSPGSASYNE. The full CDR3 is CASSPGSASYNEQFF.

The CDR3 here is CASNTGTGGSGANVLTF. Incomplete CDR3 DNA: TGTGCCAGTAATACCGGGACAGGGGGCTCTGGGGCCAACGTC. The chain is built from TRBV19 and TRBJ2-6; TRBD1 agrees at 11 bases. The read terminates 3 residues before the CDR3 end, so the remaining end is supplied by the germline J gene. This CDR3 contains 17 residues. V shed 7 bases and J 0 bases; nucleotides not matched to a gene: 5. Germline V gene data show CDR1 as LNHDA and CDR2 as SQIVND (reference sequence).

Worth noting for this clone: The observed sequence ends 3 residues before the CDR3 terminus, with the missing tail filled in from the germline J gene. V and J are TRBV10-3 and TRBJ2-5; 11 bases line up with TRBD2. With V trimmed by 4 bases and J by 3 bases, 10 bases remained unmatched. The CDR3 extends over 17 amino acids. Germline CDR1 and CDR2: ENHRY and SYGVKD. CDR3 DNA (partial): TGTGCCATCAGTGTCGGTAGCGGGGGGGCCGGGGAAGAGACC. Encoded protein: CAISVGSGGAGEET. The full CDR3 reads CAISVGSGGAGEETQYF.

On this clone itself: The read stops 3 residues short of the end of the CDR3; the missing end is completed from the germline J gene. This rearrangement joins TRBV5-1 to TRBJ1-2, with D unresolved. The CDR3 consists of 13 residues. The V and J ends lost 0 bases and 6 bases respectively, with 9 bases between them. Germline assignment: CDR1 SGHRS and CDR2 YFSETQ. The sequenced part of the CDR3 DNA is TGCGCCAGCAGCTTGGGGGTGGGCGATGGC. Its translation: CASSLGVGDG. The CDR3 in its entirety is CASSLGVGDGYTF.

Details on this clone: The read is 3 residues too short to cover the CDR3 end, so that end is filled in from the germline J gene. This sequence joins TRBV5-6 and TRBJ2-7; 8 nucleotides match TRBD2. Germline values: CDR1 SGHDT, CDR2 YYEEEE. The V gene end was trimmed by 0 bases and the J gene end by 4 bases; junction bases not matched to a gene: 6. The CDR3 is made up of 15 amino acids. The CDR3 reads CASSLVAGGLYEQYF. The CDR3 bases that were read are TGTGCCAGCAGCTTGGTGGCGGGGGGTCTTTACGAG.

In regard to this clone: The sequence runs out 3 residues before the end of the CDR3; the remainder is reconstructed from the germline J gene. This sequence joins TRBV20-1 and TRBJ2-5, with 7 bases matching TRBD1. The CDR3 loop spans 13 amino acids. The germline V gene has CDR1 DFQATT and CDR2 SNEGSKA (reference sequence). V trimming: 6 bases; J trimming: 5 bases; junction bases outside the gene matches: 9. The CDR3 loop is CSAKRGGRETQYF. The DNA read from the CDR3 is TGCAGTGCCAAGAGAGGGGGCAGGGAGACC.

Turning to this clone: The read gets to within 3 residues of the CDR3 end, and the germline J gene fills in the rest. This chain links TRBV19 with TRBJ1-4; TRBD1 aligns across 9 bases. Germline lookup yields CDR1 LNHDA and CDR2 SQIVND (reference sequence). The CDR3 has 15 amino acids. V was clipped by 5 bases and J by 6 bases; unmatched bases: 7. The covered CDR3 bases are TGTGCCAGTAGTCTACAGGGGGCGGGGGATGAAAAA. It encodes CASSLQGAGDEK. The full CDR3 is CASSLQGAGDEKLFF.

Notes on this clone: Coverage ceases 3 residues before the CDR3 finishes, and the germline J gene fills in the end. The chain joins TRBV18 to TRBJ1-1; D is unclear. The CDR3 is 14 amino acids. Germline V CDR1 and CDR2: KGHSH, LQKENI. CDR3 loop: CASSPGTETLQAFF. Partial CDR3 DNA: TGTGCCAGCTCACCAGGCACAGAGACCCTGCAG.

Of note for this clone: Read coverage stops 3 residues before the CDR3 terminus; the germline J gene supplies the remainder. The chain couples TRBV6-1 to TRBJ2-1, with D possibly being TRBD1 or TRBD2 (5 bases each). CDR3 length: 16 residues. Deletions cut 2 bases from V and 1 base from J, with 12 bases between. The germline V gene has CDR1 MNHNS and CDR2 SASEGT. The sequenced part of the CDR3 DNA is TGTGCCAGCAGTGAAAGGGGAGCGCTATCCTACAATGAG. The encoded protein is CASSERGALSYNE. The entire CDR3 protein reads CASSERGALSYNEQFF.

Remarks on this clone: The read ends 3 residues before the CDR3 terminus; that terminus is restored from the germline J gene. Other nucleotide sequences from this sample produce the same CDR3. The chain is built from TRBV18 and TRBJ1-2, with 9 bases lining up with TRBD1. The V gene's germline CDR1 is KGHSH and CDR2 LQKENI. This CDR3 has 15 residues. The CDR3 here is CASSPQRGQGYDYTF. The covered CDR3 bases are TGTGCCAGCTCACCACAGAGGGGACAGGGCTACGAC. The full variable domain, its missing parts supplied by reference TRBV18 and TRBJ1-2, is NAGVMQNPRHLVRRRGQEARLRCSPMKGHSHVYWYRQLPEEGLKFMVYLQKENIIDESGMPKERFSAEFPKEGPSILRIQQVVRGDSAAYFCASSPQRGQGYDYTFGSGTRLTVV.

Note on this clone: The read terminates 3 residues ahead of where the CDR3 ends, so the germline J gene completes it. This sequence joins TRBV5-1 and TRBJ1-6, with 7 bases identical to TRBD1. Germline trimming cut 0 bases from V and 7 bases from J; bases unmatched to any gene: 1. CDR3 size: 14 residues. Per the germline V gene, CDR1 is SGHRS and CDR2 is YFSETQ. CDR3 bases read: TGCGCCAGCAGCTTGGTACAGGGGAATTCACCC. Translation gives CASSLVQGNSP. The CDR3 as a whole reads CASSLVQGNSPLHF.

With regard to this clone: Compared with germline, one end of the junction differs, possibly owing to a read error. The read ends 3 residues before the CDR3 terminus; that terminus is restored from the germline J gene. Additional DNA sequences in this sample encode the identical CDR3. V and J are TRBV19 and TRBJ1-2, with D possibly TRBD1 on 5 matching bases. Germline V CDR1 and CDR2: LNHDA, SQIVND (reference sequence). The CDR3 is made up of 13 amino acids. CDR3 DNA, as far as it was read: TGTGCCAGTAGTATCGGCAGGGCCTATGGA. It is translated as CASSIGRAYG. The entire CDR3 protein reads CASSIGRAYGYTF.

Turning to this clone: The read is 3 residues too short to cover the CDR3 end, so that end is filled in from the germline J gene. This rearrangement joins TRBV5-1 to TRBJ2-1, with 9 bases fitting TRBD1. The CDR3 covers 15 residues. Germline CDR1 SGHRS, CDR2 YFSETQ. V dropped 0 bases and J dropped 2; count of bases not matched to a gene: 0. CDR3 DNA, as far as it was read: TGCGCCAGCAGCTTGGGACAGGGGGCCTACAATGAG. Protein: CASSLGQGAYNE. In full, the CDR3 is CASSLGQGAYNEQFF.

As concerns this clone: The sequence runs out 3 residues before the end of the CDR3; the remainder is reconstructed from the germline J gene. The chain combines TRBV19 with TRBJ1-6; D perhaps matches TRBD1 (5 bases). Trimming pared 4 bases from V and 9 bases from J, leaving 19 bases between. This CDR3 region has 16 residues. CDR1 is LNHDA and CDR2 is SQIVND in the germline V gene (reference sequence). The CDR3 reads CASSSPSGGRFSPLHF. The sequenced CDR3 bases are TGTGCCAGTAGTAGCCCCTCCGGGGGACGGTTTTCACCC.

Details on this clone: Read coverage stops 3 residues before the CDR3 terminus; the germline J gene supplies the remainder. V and J are TRBV7-6 and TRBJ2-7; TRBD1 matches 10 bases. Germline V gives CDR1 SGHVS, CDR2 FNYEAQ. The J segment lost 4 bases and the V segment lost 1 base, leaving 4 bases of the junction unmatched. The CDR3 is 15 amino acids. This chain's CDR3 is CASSLGQGANYEQYF. Partial CDR3 DNA: TGTGCCAGCAGCTTAGGACAGGGGGCGAATTACGAG. Based on the CDR3 plus reference TRBV7-6 and TRBJ2-7, the full variable domain is GAGVSQSPRYKVTKRGQDVALRCDPISGHVSLYWYRQALGQGPEFLTYFNYEAQQDKSGLPNDRFSAERPEGSISTLTIQRTEQRDSAMYRCASSLGQGANYEQYFGPGTRLTVT.

A note on this clone: The sequenced fragment ends 3 residues before the CDR3 boundary, so the rest is inferred from the germline J gene. The gene calls are TRBV10-3 and TRBJ2-5; 9 bases map to TRBD2. Germline lookup yields CDR1 ENHRY and CDR2 SYGVKD. The V segment lost 0 bases and the J segment 4 bases; nucleotides outside the gene matches: 18. CDR3 length: 20 residues. Incomplete CDR3 DNA: TGTGCCATCAGTGAGTCAGAATTGGGGCTAGCGGGACCAAAGGGAGAGACC. Residues: CAISESELGLAGPKGET. From start to end, the CDR3 is CAISESELGLAGPKGETQYF.

Turning to this clone: The CDR3 extends 3 residues past the end of the read, so its final part is completed from the germline J gene. The V gene is TRBV18, the J gene TRBJ1-1; TRBD1 matches at 7 bases. CDR3 length equals 14 residues. CDR1 KGHSH and CDR2 LQKENI come from the germline V gene. The sequenced CDR3 bases are TGTGCCAGCTCACGGCCACAGGGGCCCTGGACG. This gives the protein CASSRPQGPWT. The CDR3 in full is CASSRPQGPWTAFF. The full variable domain, rest sourced from reference TRBV18 and TRBJ1-1, is NAGVMQNPRHLVRRRGQEARLRCSPMKGHSHVYWYRQLPEEGLKFMVYLQKENIIDESGMPKERFSAEFPKEGPSILRIQQVVRGDSAAYFCASSRPQGPWTAFFGQGTRLTVV.